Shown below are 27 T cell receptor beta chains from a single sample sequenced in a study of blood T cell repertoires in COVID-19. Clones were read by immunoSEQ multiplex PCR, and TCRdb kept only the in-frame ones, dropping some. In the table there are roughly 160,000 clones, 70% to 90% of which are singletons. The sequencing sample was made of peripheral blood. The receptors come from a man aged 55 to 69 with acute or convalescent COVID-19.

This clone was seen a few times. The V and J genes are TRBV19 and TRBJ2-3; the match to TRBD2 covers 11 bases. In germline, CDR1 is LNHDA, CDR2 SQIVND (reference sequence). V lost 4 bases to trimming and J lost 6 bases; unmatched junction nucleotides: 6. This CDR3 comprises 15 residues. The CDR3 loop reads CASSTLAGGGDTQYF. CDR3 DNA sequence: TGTGCCAGTAGTACTCTAGCGGGAGGTGGGGATACGCAGTATTTT.

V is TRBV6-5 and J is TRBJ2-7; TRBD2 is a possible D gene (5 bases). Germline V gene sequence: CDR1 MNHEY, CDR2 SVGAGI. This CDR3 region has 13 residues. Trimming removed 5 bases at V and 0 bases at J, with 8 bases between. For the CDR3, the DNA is TGTGCCAGCAGTCCGCGGGCCTCCTACGAGCAGTACTTC. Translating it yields CASSPRASYEQYF.

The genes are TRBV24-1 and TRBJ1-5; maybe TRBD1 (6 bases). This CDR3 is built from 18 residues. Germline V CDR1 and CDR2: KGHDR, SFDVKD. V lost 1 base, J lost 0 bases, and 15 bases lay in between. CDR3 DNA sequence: TGTGCCACCAGTGATTTCCCTCAGACAGGAGATAGCAATCAGCCCCAGCATTTT. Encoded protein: CATSDFPQTGDSNQPQHF.

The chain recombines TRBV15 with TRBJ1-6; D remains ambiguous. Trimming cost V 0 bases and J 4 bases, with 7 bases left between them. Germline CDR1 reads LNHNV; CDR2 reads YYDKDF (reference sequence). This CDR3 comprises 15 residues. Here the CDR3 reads CATSRDRGYNSPLHF. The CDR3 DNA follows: TGTGCCACCAGCAGAGACCGGGGTTATAATTCACCCCTCCACTTT.

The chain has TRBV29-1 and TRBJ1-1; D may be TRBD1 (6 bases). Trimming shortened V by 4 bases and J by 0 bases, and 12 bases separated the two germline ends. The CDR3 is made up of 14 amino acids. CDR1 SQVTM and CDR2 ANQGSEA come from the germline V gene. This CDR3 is CSVGAGDMNTEAFF. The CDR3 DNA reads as TGCAGCGTTGGGGCAGGGGACATGAACACTGAAGCTTTCTTT.

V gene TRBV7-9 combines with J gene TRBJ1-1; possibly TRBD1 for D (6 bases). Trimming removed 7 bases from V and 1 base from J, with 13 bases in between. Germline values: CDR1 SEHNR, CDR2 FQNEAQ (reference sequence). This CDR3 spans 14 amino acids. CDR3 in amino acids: CASTPRGANTEAFF. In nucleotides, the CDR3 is TGTGCCAGCACCCCACGGGGGGCGAACACTGAAGCTTTCTTT.

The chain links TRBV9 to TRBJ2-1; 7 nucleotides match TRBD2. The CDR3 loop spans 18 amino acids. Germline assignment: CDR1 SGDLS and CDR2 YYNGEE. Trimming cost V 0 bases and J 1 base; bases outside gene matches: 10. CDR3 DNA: TGTGCCAGCAGCGTAGAATCCGGCGGGAGATCTTCCTACAATGAGCAGTTCTTC. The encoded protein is CASSVESGGRSSYNEQFF.

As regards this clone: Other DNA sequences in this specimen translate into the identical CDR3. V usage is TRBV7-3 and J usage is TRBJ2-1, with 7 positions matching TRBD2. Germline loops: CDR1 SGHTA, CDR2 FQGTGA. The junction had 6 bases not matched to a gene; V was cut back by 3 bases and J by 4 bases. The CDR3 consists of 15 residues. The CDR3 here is CASSLGLAAYNEQFF. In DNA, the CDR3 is TGTGCCAGCAGCTTGGGGCTAGCGGCTTACAATGAGCAGTTCTTC. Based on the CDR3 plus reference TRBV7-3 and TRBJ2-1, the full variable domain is GAGVSQTPSNKVTEKGKYVELRCDPISGHTALYWYRQSLGQGPEFLIYFQGTGAADDSGLPNDRFFAVRPEGSVSTLKIQRTERGDSAVYLCASSLGLAAYNEQFFGPGTRLTVL.

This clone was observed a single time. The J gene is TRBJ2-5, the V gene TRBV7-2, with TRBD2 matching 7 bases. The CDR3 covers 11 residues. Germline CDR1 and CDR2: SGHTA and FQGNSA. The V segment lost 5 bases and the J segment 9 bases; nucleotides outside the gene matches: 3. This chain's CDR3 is CASSPAGAQYF. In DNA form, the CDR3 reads TGTGCCAGCAGCCCGGCGGGGGCCCAGTACTTC.

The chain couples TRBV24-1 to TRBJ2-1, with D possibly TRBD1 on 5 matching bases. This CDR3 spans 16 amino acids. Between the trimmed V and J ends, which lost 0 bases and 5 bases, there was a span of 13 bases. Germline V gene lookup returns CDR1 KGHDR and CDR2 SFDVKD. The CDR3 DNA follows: TGTGCCACCAGTGATTTGGGGCTGGGGCCCAACAATGAGCAGTTCTTC. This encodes CATSDLGLGPNNEQFF.

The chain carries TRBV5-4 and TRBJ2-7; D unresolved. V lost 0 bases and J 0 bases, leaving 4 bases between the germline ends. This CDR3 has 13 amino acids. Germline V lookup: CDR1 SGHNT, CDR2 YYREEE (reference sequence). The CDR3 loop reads CASSLGSSYEQYF. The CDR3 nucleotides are TGTGCCAGCAGCTTGGGGAGCTCCTACGAGCAGTACTTC.

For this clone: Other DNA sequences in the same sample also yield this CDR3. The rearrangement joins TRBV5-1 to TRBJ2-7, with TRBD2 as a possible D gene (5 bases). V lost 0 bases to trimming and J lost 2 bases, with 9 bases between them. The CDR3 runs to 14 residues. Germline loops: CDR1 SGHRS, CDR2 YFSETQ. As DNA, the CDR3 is TGCGCCAGCAGCTTGGACGGACTCCCCTACGAGCAGTACTTC. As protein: CASSLDGLPYEQYF.

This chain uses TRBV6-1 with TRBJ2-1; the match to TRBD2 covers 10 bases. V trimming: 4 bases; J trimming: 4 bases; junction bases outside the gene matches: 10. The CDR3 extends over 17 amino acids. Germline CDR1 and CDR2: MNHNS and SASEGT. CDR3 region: CASSGANLAGDYNEQFF. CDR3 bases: TGTGCCAGCAGTGGAGCAAATCTAGCGGGAGATTACAATGAGCAGTTCTTC.

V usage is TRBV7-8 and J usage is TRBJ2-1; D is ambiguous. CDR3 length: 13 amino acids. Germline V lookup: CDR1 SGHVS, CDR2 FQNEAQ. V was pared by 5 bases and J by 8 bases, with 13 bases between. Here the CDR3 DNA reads TGTGCCAGCAGCCCGCGCAAGGAGCATGAGCAGTTCTTC. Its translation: CASSPRKEHEQFF.

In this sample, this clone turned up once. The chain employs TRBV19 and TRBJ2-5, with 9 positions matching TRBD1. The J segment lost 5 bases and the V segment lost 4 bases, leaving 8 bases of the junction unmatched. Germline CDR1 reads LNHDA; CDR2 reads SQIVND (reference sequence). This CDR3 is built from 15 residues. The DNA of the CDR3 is TGTGCCAGTAGTAGGCCGGGACAGGGTGTCGAGACCCAGTACTTC. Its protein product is CASSRPGQGVETQYF.

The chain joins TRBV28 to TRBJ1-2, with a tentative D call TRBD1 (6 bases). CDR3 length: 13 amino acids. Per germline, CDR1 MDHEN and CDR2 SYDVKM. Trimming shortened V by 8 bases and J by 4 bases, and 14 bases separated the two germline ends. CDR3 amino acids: CASGQGHPYGYTF. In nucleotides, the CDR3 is TGTGCCAGCGGTCAGGGGCATCCCTATGGCTACACCTTC.

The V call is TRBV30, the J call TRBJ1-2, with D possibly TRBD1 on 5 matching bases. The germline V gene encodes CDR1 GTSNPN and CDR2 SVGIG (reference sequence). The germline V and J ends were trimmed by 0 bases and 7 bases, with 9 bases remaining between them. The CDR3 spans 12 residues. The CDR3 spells CAWSVRQGGYTF. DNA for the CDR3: TGTGCCTGGAGTGTACGGCAGGGTGGCTACACCTTC.

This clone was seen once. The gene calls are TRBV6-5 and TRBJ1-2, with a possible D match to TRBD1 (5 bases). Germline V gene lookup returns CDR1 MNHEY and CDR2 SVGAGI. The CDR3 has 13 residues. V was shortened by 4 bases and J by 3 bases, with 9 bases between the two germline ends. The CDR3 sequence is CASSSGSHYGYTF. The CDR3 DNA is TGTGCCAGCAGTTCAGGGTCCCACTATGGCTACACCTTC.

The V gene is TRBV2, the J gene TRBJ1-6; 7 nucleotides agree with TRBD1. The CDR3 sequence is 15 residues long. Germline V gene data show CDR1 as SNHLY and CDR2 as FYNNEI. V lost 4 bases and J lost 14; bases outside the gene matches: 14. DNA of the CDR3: TGTGCCAGCAGTGTTTCTAGGGGGCAAGGGACAACCCTCCACTTT. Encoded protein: CASSVSRGQGTTLHF.

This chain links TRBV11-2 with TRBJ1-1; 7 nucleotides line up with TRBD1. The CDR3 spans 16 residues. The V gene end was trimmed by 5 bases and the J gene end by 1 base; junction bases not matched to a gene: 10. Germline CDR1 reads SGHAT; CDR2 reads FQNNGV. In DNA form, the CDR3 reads TGTGCCAGCAGCACCCGGGTAGGGGGCGAGAACACTGAAGCTTTCTTT. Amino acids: CASSTRVGGENTEAFF.

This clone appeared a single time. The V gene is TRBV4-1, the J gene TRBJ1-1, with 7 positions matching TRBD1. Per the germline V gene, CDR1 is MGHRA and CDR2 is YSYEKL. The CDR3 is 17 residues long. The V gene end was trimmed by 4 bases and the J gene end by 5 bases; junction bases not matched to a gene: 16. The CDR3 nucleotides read TGCGCCAGCAGCCCGGACAGGCTTGTATCAATTGGAACTGAAGCTTTCTTT. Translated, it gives CASSPDRLVSIGTEAFF.

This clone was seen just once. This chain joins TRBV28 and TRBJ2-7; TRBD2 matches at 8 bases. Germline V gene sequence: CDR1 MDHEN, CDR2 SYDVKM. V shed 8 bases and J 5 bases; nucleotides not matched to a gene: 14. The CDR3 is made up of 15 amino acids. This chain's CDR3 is CASLRGGRGRDEQYF. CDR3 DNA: TGTGCCAGCCTCCGGGGGGGCAGGGGAAGGGACGAGCAGTACTTC.

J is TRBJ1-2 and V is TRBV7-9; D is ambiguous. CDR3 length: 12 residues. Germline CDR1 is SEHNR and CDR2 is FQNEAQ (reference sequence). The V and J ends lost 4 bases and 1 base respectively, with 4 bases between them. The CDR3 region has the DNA TGTGCCAGCAGCTCAGTTAACTATGGCTACACCTTC. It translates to CASSSVNYGYTF.

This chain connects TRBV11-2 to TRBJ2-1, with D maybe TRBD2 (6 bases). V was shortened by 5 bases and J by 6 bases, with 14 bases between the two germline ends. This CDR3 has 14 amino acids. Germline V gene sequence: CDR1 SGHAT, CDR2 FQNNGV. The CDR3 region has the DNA TGTGCCAGCAGCCGTCGTGGGGGGATCAATGAGCAGTTCTTC. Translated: CASSRRGGINEQFF. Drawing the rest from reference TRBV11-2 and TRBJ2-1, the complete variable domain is EAGVAQSPRYKIIEKRQSVAFWCNPISGHATLYWYQQILGQGPKLLIQFQNNGVVDDSQLPKDRFSAERLKGVDSTLKIQPAKLEDSAVYLCASSRRGGINEQFFGPGTRLTVL.

CDR3 sequence (DNA): TGTGCCATCAGTGATGAGGGGGCAGGTGAAAAACTGTTTTTT. Translating it yields CAISDEGAGEKLFF. The J gene is TRBJ1-4, the V gene TRBV10-3, with 7 bases identical to TRBD1. Germline V CDR1 and CDR2: ENHRY, SYGVKD. The CDR3 is 14 residues long. After removal of 3 bases from V and 7 bases from J, the junction contained 5 bases not matched to a gene.

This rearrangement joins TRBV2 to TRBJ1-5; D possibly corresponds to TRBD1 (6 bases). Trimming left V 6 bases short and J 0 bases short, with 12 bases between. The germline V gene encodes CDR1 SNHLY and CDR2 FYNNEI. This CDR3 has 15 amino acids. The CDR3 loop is CASSPGTSSNQPQHF. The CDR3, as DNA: TGTGCCAGCAGCCCCGGGACAAGTAGCAATCAGCCCCAGCATTTT. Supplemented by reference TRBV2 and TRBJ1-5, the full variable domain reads EPEVTQTPSHQVTQMGQEVILRCVPISNHLYFYWYRQILGQKVEFLVSFYNNEISEKSEIFDDQFSVERPDGSNFTLKIRSTKLEDSAMYFCASSPGTSSNQPQHFGDGTRLSIL.

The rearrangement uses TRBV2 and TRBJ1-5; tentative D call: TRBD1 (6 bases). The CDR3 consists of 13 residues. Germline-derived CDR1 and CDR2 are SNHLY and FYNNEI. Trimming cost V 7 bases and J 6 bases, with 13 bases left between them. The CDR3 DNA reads TGTGCCAGCAAGTGGGGGGGCGGTCAGCCCCAGCATTTT. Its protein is CASKWGGGQPQHF.